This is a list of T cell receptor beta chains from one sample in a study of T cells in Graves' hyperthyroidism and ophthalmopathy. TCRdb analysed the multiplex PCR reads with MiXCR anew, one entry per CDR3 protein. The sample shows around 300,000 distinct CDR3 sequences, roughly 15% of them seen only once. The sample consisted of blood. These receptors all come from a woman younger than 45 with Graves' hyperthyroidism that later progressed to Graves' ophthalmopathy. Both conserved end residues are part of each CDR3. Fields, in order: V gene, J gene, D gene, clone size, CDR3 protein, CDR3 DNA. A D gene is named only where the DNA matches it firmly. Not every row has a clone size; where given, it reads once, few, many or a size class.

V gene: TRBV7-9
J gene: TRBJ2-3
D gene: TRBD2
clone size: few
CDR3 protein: CASSPVGSGIGDTQYF
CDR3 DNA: TGTGCCAGCAGCCCTGTAGGTAGCGGGATAGGAGATACGCAGTATTTT

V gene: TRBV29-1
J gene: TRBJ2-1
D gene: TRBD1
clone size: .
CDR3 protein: CSVSGGLKNEQFF
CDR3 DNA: TGCAGCGTTTCAGGGGGCTTGAAGAATGAGCAGTTCTTC

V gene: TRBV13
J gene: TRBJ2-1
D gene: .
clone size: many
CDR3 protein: CASSPTTVNRVVAETYNEQFF
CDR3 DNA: TGTGCCAGCAGCCCTACTACAGTGAACAGGGTCGTAGCGGAGACATACAATGAGCAGTTCTTC

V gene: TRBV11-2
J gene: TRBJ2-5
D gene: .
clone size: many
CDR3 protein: CASSLDHRQPQETQYF
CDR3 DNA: TGTGCCAGCAGCTTAGATCACAGACAGCCCCAAGAGACCCAGTACTTC

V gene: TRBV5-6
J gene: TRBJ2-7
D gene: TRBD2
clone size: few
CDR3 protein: CASSRRLAGVHEQYF
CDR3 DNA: TGTGCCAGCAGCCGAAGACTAGCGGGAGTCCACGAGCAGTACTTC

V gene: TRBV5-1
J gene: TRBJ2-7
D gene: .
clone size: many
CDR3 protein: CASSLASGPYEQYF
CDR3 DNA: TGCGCCAGCAGCTTGGCCTCCGGACCCTACGAGCAGTACTTC

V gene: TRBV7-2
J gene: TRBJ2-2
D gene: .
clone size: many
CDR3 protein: CASSLIRTVGELFF
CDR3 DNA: TGTGCCAGCAGCTTGATTCGGACAGTCGGGGAGCTGTTTTTT

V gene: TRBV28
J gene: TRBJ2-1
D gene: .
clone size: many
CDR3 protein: CASSFQGGSNEQFF
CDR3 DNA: TGTGCCAGCAGTTTTCAGGGAGGCAGCAATGAGCAGTTCTTC

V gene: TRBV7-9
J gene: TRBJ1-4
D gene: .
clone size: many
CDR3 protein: CASSGANEKLFF
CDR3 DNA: TGTGCCAGCAGTGGGGCTAATGAAAAACTGTTTTTT

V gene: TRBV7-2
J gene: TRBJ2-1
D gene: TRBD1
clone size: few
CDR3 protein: CASSLAGQGSTYNEQFF
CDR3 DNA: TGTGCCAGCAGCTTAGCTGGACAGGGAAGCACCTACAATGAGCAGTTCTTC

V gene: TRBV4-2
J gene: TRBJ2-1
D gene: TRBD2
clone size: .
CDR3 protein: CASSQEATSVNEQFF
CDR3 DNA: TGTGCCAGCAGCCAGGAAGCCACTAGCGTCAATGAGCAGTTCTTC

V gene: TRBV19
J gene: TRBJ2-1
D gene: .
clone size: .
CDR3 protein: CASTPGGYNEQFF
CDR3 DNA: TGTGCCAGTACTCCCGGGGGATACAATGAGCAGTTCTTC

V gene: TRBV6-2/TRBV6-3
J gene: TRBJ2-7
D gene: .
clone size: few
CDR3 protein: CASSHQYQGRYEQYF
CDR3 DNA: TGTGCCAGCAGTCACCAGTACCAGGGTCGGTACGAGCAGTACTTC

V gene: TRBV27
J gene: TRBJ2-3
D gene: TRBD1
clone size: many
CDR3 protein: CASSIGTDGADTQYF
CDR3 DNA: TGTGCCAGCAGCATAGGGACAGACGGGGCCGATACGCAGTATTTT

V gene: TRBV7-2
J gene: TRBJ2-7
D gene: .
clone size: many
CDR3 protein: CASSLGVAVKSYEQYF
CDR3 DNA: TGTGCCAGCAGCTTAGGAGTAGCGGTAAAAAGCTACGAGCAGTACTTC

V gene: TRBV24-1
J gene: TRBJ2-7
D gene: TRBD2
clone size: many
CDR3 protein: CATSGTSGNKQYF
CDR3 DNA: TGTGCCACCAGCGGGACTAGCGGGAACAAGCAGTACTTC

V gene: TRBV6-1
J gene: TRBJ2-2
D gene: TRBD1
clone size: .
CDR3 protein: CASIQFRTGNTGELFF
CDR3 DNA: TGTGCCAGCATTCAATTTAGGACAGGGAACACCGGGGAGCTGTTTTTT

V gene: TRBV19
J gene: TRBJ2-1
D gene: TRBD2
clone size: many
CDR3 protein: CASSMASGTSGSNEQFF
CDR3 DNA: TGTGCCAGTAGTATGGCCTCCGGGACTAGCGGGAGCAATGAGCAGTTCTTC

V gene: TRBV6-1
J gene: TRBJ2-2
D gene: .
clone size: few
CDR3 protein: CARGSVLGELFF
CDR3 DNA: TGTGCCAGGGGCTCGGTCCTCGGGGAGCTGTTTTTT

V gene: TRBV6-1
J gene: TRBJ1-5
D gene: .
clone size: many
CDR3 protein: CASSSLGGGLNQPQHF
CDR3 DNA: TGTGCCAGCAGTTCCTTGGGGGGCGGGCTCAATCAGCCCCAGCATTTT

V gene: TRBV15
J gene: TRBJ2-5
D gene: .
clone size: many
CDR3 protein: CATSRELIAEPQETQYF
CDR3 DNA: TGTGCCACCAGCAGAGAATTAATAGCGGAGCCCCAAGAGACCCAGTACTTC

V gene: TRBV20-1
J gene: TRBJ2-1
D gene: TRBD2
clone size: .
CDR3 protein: CSAFSLTSGIEQFF
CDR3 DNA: TGCAGTGCCTTCTCTTTGACTAGCGGAATTGAGCAGTTCTTC

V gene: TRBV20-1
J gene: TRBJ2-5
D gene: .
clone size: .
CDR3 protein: CSAREDQRETQYF
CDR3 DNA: TGCAGTGCTAGAGAAGACCAACGGGAGACCCAGTACTTC

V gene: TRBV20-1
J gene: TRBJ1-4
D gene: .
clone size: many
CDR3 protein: CSAGEDGGFEKLFF
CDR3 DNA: TGCAGTGCTGGAGAGGACGGAGGGTTTGAAAAACTGTTTTTT

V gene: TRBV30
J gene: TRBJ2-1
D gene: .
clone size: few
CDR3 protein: CAWNNNPDEQFF
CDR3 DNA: TGTGCCTGGAACAACAATCCAGATGAGCAGTTCTTC

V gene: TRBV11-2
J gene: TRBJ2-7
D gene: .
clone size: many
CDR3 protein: CASSAMAGSSYEQYF
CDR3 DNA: TGTGCCAGCAGCGCAATGGCAGGGTCGTCCTACGAGCAGTACTTC

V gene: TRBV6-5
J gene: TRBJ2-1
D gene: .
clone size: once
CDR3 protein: CASSYSSQYNGQFF
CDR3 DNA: TGTGCCAGCAGTTACTCGAGTCAGTACAATGGGCAGTTCTTC

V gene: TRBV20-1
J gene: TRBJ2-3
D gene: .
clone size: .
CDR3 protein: CSARLARSTDTQYF
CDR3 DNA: TGCAGTGCTAGACTAGCGCGAAGCACAGATACGCAGTATTTT

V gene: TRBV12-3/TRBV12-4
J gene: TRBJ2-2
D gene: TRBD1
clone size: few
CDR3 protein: CASSPTMDRVQIGELFF
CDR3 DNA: TGTGCCAGCAGTCCCACAATGGACAGGGTACAGATCGGGGAGCTGTTTTTT

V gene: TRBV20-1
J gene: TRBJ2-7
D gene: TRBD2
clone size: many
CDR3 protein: CSARDTSSGIWYEQYF
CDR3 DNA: TGCAGTGCTAGAGATACGTCTAGCGGGATTTGGTACGAGCAGTACTTC

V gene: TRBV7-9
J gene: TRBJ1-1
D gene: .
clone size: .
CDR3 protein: CASSKTGLAEAFF
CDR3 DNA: TGTGCCAGCAGCAAAACAGGGCTCGCTGAAGCTTTCTTT

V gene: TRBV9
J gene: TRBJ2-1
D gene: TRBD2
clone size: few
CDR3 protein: CASSVVGLVGPQFF
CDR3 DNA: TGTGCCAGCAGCGTAGTGGGACTAGTTGGTCCCCAGTTCTTC

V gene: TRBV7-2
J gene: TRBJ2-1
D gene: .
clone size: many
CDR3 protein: CASSPRGPGEQFF
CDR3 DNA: TGTGCCAGCAGCCCCCGGGGACCCGGGGAGCAGTTCTTC

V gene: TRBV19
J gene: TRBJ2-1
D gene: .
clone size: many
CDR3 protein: CASSTTGTANEQFF
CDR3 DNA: TGTGCCAGTAGTACAACAGGGACTGCCAATGAGCAGTTCTTC

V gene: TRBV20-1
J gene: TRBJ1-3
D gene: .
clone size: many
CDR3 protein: CSARVIGGDGNTIYF
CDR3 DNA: TGCAGTGCTAGAGTAATAGGAGGGGACGGAAACACCATATATTTT

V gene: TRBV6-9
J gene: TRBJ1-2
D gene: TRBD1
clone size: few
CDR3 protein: CASSYGTGGQYGYTF
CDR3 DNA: TGTGCCAGCAGTTACGGGACAGGGGGCCAATATGGCTACACCTTC

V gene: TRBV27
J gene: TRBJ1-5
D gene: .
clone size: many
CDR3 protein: CASSERGGNQPQHF
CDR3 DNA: TGTGCCAGCAGTGAAAGGGGAGGCAATCAGCCCCAGCATTTT

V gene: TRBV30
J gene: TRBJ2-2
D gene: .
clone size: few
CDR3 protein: CAWSVGGVTTGELFF
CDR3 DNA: TGTGCCTGGAGTGTTGGTGGGGTTACGACCGGGGAGCTGTTTTTT

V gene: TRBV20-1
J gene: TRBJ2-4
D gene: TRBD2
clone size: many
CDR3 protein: CSARGGLAGGPVKNIQYF
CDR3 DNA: TGCAGTGCTAGGGGCGGACTAGCGGGAGGGCCGGTCAAAAACATTCAGTACTTC

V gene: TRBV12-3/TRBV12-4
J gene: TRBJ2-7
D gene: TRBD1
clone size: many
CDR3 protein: CASSFQGAGYEQYF
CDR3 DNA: TGTGCCAGCAGTTTTCAGGGGGCCGGCTACGAGCAGTACTTC

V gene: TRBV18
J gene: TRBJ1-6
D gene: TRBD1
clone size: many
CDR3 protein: CASSPEGQALKTPLHF
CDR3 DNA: TGTGCCAGCTCACCAGAAGGACAGGCATTGAAGACACCCCTCCACTTT

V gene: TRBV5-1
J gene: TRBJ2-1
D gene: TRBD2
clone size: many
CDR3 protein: CASRETGGPGNEQFF
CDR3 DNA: TGCGCCAGCAGGGAAACGGGAGGGCCCGGCAATGAGCAGTTCTTC

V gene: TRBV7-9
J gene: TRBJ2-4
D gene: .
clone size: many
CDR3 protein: CASSQEGANIQYF
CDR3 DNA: TGTGCCAGCAGCCAAGAAGGGGCAAACATTCAGTACTTC

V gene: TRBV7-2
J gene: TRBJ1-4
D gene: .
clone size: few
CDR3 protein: CASSLGPTIANEKLFF
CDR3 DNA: TGTGCCAGCAGCTTAGGGCCAACAATAGCTAATGAAAAACTGTTTTTT

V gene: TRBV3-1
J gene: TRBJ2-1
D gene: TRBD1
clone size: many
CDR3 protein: CASSGQLHNEQFF
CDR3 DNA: TGTGCCAGCTCGGGACAGTTACACAATGAGCAGTTCTTC

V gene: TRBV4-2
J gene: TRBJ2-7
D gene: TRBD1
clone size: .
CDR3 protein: CASSPTRQGPYEQYF
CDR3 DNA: TGTGCCAGCAGCCCCACCAGACAGGGTCCTTACGAGCAGTACTTC

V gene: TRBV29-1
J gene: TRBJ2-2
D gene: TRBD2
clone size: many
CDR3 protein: CSAQGLAGGELFF
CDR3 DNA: TGCAGCGCTCAGGGACTAGCGGGAGGGGAGCTGTTTTTT

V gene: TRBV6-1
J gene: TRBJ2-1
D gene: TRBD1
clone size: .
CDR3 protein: CASTRQGTDNEQFF
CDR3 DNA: TGTGCCAGCACCCGACAGGGGACAGACAATGAGCAGTTCTTC

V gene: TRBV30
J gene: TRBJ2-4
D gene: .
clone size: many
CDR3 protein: CAWSRGGTGKNIQYF
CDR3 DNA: TGTGCCTGGAGTCGCGGAGGTACGGGCAAAAACATTCAGTACTTC

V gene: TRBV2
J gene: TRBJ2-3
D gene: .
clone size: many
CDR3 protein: CASSGGTFTDTQYF
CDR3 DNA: TGTGCCAGCAGTGGTGGCACCTTCACAGATACGCAGTATTTT

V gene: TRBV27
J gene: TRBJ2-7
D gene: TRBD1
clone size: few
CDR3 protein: CASGPRGQGYEQYF
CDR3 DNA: TGTGCCAGCGGACCCCGGGGACAGGGATACGAGCAGTACTTC

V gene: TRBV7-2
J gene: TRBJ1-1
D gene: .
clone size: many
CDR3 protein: CASSSRTQEAFF
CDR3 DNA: TGTGCCAGCAGCTCCCGAACCCAAGAAGCTTTCTTT

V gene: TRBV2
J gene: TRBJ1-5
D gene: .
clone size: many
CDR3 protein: CASSENVRQPQHF
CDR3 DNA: TGTGCCAGCAGTGAAAATGTTCGTCAGCCCCAGCATTTT

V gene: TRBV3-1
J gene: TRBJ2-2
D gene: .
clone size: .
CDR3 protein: CASSPFHRELFF
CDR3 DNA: TGTGCCAGCAGCCCTTTCCACCGGGAGCTGTTTTTT

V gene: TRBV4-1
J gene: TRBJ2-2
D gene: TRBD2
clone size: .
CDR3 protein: CASSQSSGRANTGELFF
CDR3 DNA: TGCGCCAGCAGCCAATCTAGCGGGAGGGCGAACACCGGGGAGCTGTTTTTT

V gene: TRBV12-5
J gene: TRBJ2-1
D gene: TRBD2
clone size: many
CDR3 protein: CASGLVMGGVGNNEQFF
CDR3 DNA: TGTGCTAGTGGTTTGGTCATGGGAGGGGTTGGGAACAATGAGCAGTTCTTC

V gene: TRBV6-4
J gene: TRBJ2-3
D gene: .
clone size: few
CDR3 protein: CASSVEWADTQYF
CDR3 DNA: TGTGCCAGCAGTGTAGAGTGGGCAGATACGCAGTATTTT

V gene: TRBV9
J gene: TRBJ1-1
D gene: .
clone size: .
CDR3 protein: CASSVGTDQNTEAFF
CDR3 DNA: TGTGCCAGCAGCGTAGGGACAGATCAGAACACTGAAGCTTTCTTT

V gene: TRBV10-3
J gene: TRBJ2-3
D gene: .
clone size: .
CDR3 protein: CAARTVERTDTQYF
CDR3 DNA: TGTGCCGCTAGGACAGTAGAACGCACAGATACGCAGTATTTT